This T cell receptor beta chain originates from a study of cytomegalovirus exposure and HLA in healthy donors (dated by TCRdb to about 2017). Concerning the study at large: According to an earlier analysis of several hundred of the donors, about 179 million T cells yielded some 120 million unique TCR beta sequences and approximately 300 Gb of sequence data. The aim of the study was to test whether cataloging public T cell receptors could identify signatures of past pathogen exposure. The genetic ancestry cluster associated with self-reported Caucasian donors included 80% to 90% of the approximately 430 genotyped donors. Genome-wide SNP genotypes for about 55% of the roughly 670 donors were used in a later genetic analysis, which treated that subset as a discovery cohort. Among roughly 400 genotyped donors of the cohort, an average of roughly 230,000 unique TCR beta nucleotide sequences was sequenced per donor, of which 15% to 20% were non-productive. Typing coverage varied by locus: 629-630 donors for A, B, C, DRB1 and DQB1; under 550 for DQA1; more than 600 for DPA1; under 490 for DPB1. Along with the approximately 600-subject first cohort, a separate validation cohort of roughly 110 different subjects was used. HLA typing covered class I and class II loci at four-digit resolution. A later analysis re-analyzed previously published TCR beta repertoires from 666 donors and added high-resolution HLA genotyping to study TCR occurrence patterns. Every repertoire in the discovery cohort had been generated on one and the same sequencing platform. Rather than using new phenotypic data, the later analysis identified candidate immune exposures from TCR beta sequences and from how often those sequences occurred across donors. The study profiled the T cell repertoires of fewer than 850 subjects by immunosequencing and related them to cytomegalovirus serostatus. An early release that covered about 600 HLA-typed donors contained 250 to 350 gigabases of sequencing data and around 85 million unique TCR sequences. Donor age, sex, ethnicity and CMV serostatus were compiled together with the repertoire data. An earlier analysis of around 580 of the donors used high-throughput TCR beta sequencing to judge whether each TCR beta V gene segment behaved as functional or pseudogenic. The study combined high-throughput TCR immunosequencing, statistical association of individual TCRs with disease status, and machine learning to predict cytomegalovirus infection status. Four or five DR-DQ haplotypes were handled as single units for association and clustering because linkage in the cohort was strong.

Overall results and qualifications from the work: Because counts were too low, about 17 rarely observed V segments, including chromosome 9 orphons, were excluded from the earlier analysis of some 590 of the donors. In a later analysis, around 17,000 TCR beta sequences were associated with specific HLA alleles at a false discovery rate of 0.05. The classifier was reported to diagnose cytomegalovirus status with high specificity and sensitivity in both the original and validation cohorts. This cohort had only TCR beta chains sequenced, and the lack of alpha or paired-chain data limited which features could be detected. In a later analysis, HLA-associated TCR beta chains showed more clonal expansion and lower generation probabilities than non-associated chains that were equally common. A further reported finding was that TCR beta sequences accurately predicted the HLA-A and HLA-B alleles for most subjects in the first cohort. Three of the identified cytomegalovirus-associated TCR beta chains were confirmed in vitro to be specific for cytomegalovirus antigens. Broadly in line with IMGT annotations, most TCR beta V segments showed up in productive rearrangements about 87% or about 30% of the time in an earlier analysis of some 590 of the donors. A later genetic analysis associated a missense DCLRE1C variant with V-gene and J-gene trimming of TCR beta chains, and an independent cohort replicated the association. A cluster of highly shared sequence variants was judged likely to represent a technical artifact of the sequencing pipeline. Linkage disequilibrium might explain the correlated functional status among segregating V segments, but an unknown experimental factor could not be ruled out. It was suggested by the authors that the approach could potentially be generalized to other disease states and immunological phenotypes. Some IMGT-functional V segments, including TRBV6-2 and TRBV6-3, could not be distinguished by the 87-base-pair reads and were therefore excluded. When HLA alleles, especially DR and DQ, strongly co-occurred, TCR associations were difficult to assign to individual alleles. In the study, 164 TCR beta chains were listed as associated with cytomegalovirus. Across donors, most TCR sequences were observed very rarely, whereas some public TCRs were present in many individuals. In a later analysis, the rate of TCR association differed among HLA loci, with DRB1 alleles having the most associated TCRs and HLA-C alleles having the fewest. Roughly uniform sequencing depth across donors was assumed in presence/absence analyses, although this assumption may not hold. According to a later analysis, most CMV-associated TCR beta chains appeared to be HLA-restricted, and the HLA associations seemed to be driven largely by CMV exposure. According to a later analysis, parvovirus B19, influenza, CMV and Epstein-Barr virus appeared linked to several top co-occurrence clusters. For the cohort, immune exposure information was limited to CMV serostatus. According to a later genetic analysis, donors in an Asian-associated ancestry cluster had fewer N-insertions in productive TCRs than the approximately 690-donor mean. Because some donors lacked HLA typing at each locus, the association tests relied only on the typed subset.

The protocol used for the library was the immunoSEQ multiplex PCR assay. For the multiplex PCR, a mixture combining 60 forward primers for TCR Vbeta segments and 13 reverse primers for TCR Jbeta segments was used. A multiplex PCR assay on genomic DNA amplified the CDR3 region of rearranged TCR beta genes. The Illumina HiSeq System was used to sequence the amplified TCR beta libraries as 87-base-pair reads. Under the source paper's analysis protocol: A later analysis tallied 75 million to 95 million unique TCR beta chains across the 660 or so repertoires, and about 12 million of those chains were shared by two or more donors. Raw reads were error-corrected and collapsed into unique sequences by a nearest-neighbor algorithm in which closely related sequences were merged to remove PCR and sequencing errors. Alignment of CDR3 sequences to IMGT reference sequences was used to assign V, D and J gene segments. Each retained sequence needed at least a six-nucleotide match to both a V gene segment and a J gene segment. A rearrangement was called productive if the CDR3 had no stop codons and remained in frame with V and J, and every other rearrangement was called non-productive. Following IMGT convention, CDR3 was defined as the stretch from the second conserved V-encoded cysteine up to the conserved J-encoded phenylalanine. The earlier analysis of fewer than 700 of the donors excluded sequences that lacked an unambiguous match to a single V gene segment. In an earlier analysis of around 600 of the donors, V segments were called functional above 56.7% productive rearrangements and were called segregating when the between-donor standard deviation exceeded 5%. To diagnose cytomegalovirus status from the catalog of TCR beta chain sequences, a statistical classification framework was built. In a later analysis, V and J genes were assigned by comparing TCR nucleotide sequences against IMGT/GENE-DB human TR gene sequences. A later analysis assigned CDR3 sequences and most-parsimonious VDJ recombination scenarios with the TCRdist pipeline. In a later analysis, every TCR beta chain was defined by the combination of its CDR3 amino acid sequence and its V-gene family, and reads without a unique V-gene family were dropped. A later analysis removed 500 to 600 highly shared, low-generation-probability nucleotide sequences to deal with suspected cross-contamination and a sequencing artifact. A later analysis calculated a clonal expansion index for each public chain from normalized within-repertoire ranks of inferred template counts. In a later analysis, generation probabilities were computed with a VDJ recombination model fitted to out-of-frame rearrangements, and the resulting probabilities were checked against IGoR. In a later analysis, TCR-TCR, TCR-HLA and TCR-CMV co-occurrence was scored with hypergeometric tests, and a repertoire-size bias correction was applied to TCR pairs. In a later analysis, false discovery rates were estimated by permuting HLA or CMV assignments 20 times. In a later analysis, co-occurring TCRs were grouped using DBSCAN, and TCRdist sequence similarity was added for clustering within HLA-allele-positive subsets. Repertoires with fewer than 30,000 or more than 120,000 public chains, plus five repertoires with anomalous nucleotide sharing, were excluded from co-occurrence clustering. Drawn from immuneACCESS, this table holds only the in-frame rearrangements with V and J called that TCRdb kept. Clones are partly lost; checked studies trace under half to an unresolved V gene and leave the rest unexplained. That table furnishes V, J and clone size, whereas the DNA furnished D and trimming. Here the sample has about 130,000 clones; roughly 77% occur a single time. The ten largest clones capture under 6% of the sample.

A remark on this clone: Its recognized antigen is unknown. One base away there is no much larger clone; base qualities are not given.

The cohort consisted of 670 or so healthy bone marrow donors. At the time of sampling, every cohort member was nominally healthy, though immune exposures that went unrecorded were likely present. The donor was CMV seropositive and belonged to the group of over 250 seropositive cohort members. Each donor provided a peripheral blood sample, and peripheral blood mononuclear cells were used for TCR beta sequencing. Genomic DNA was extracted from the blood cell samples with the Qiagen DNeasy Blood Extraction Kit. CDR1 and CDR2 are read off the germline V gene as MNHNS and SASEGT. The CDR3 goes from the cysteine to the phenylalanine over 18 residues. The read is trimmed to its CDR3 DNA, 54 bases read in frame from base 1. Trimmed from V: 1 base; trimmed from J: 1 base; junction bases lacking a gene match: 9.

The chain joins TRBV6-1 to TRBJ1-5; a stretch of 8 junction bases matches TRBD1. This receptor was taken from a woman aged 40 to 50 in good health and CMV-seropositive. The sequenced material came from PBMCs. The DNA sequence follows: TGTGCCAGCAGTGAAGGCGGGACAGGCGTTCGGAGCAATCAGCCCCAGCATTTT. Its product reads: CASSEGGTGVRSNQPQHF.